The T cell receptor (beta chain) under discussion was sequenced for a study of glioma-infiltrating T cells after dendritic cell vaccination (dated by TCRdb to 2016 to 2018). Study-wide context: A cohort of some 15 glioblastoma patients from Phase I and II dendritic cell vaccination trials was included, of whom 9 were newly diagnosed and 6 had recurrent disease. Patients received autologous tumor lysate-pulsed dendritic cell vaccination between about 2002 and 2013. The vaccine was prepared from monocyte-derived dendritic cells that were cultured for under 8 days with IL-4 and GM-CSF and then pulsed overnight with autologous tumor lysate. Patients received three intradermal dendritic cell vaccine injections at biweekly intervals in the arm below the axilla. Tumor-infiltrating lymphocyte content was quantified and tumor and blood repertoires were compared in dendritic cell-vaccinated glioblastoma patients by deep sequencing of TCR beta CDR3 regions. Survival after dendritic cell vaccination was correlated with TCR sequencing metrics such as TIL content and the overlap between tumor and blood repertoires. What the authors observed across the whole study: The cohort was small and heterogeneous, and full blood and tumor sets were available for few patients, with initial-recurrent tumor pairs available for even fewer patients. TCR clonality showed no direct relationship with survival, which suggests that a diverse polyclonal response may be important. The three-group TCR overlap response model was characterized as speculative, and prospective validation of the model was stated to be required. Longer time to progression and overall survival after dendritic cell vaccination were predicted by higher estimated pretreatment TIL content.

The immunoSEQ assay amplified TCRB CDR3 regions from approximately 2 micrograms of genomic DNA, or from all available DNA when less than that amount was available. The multiplex PCR relied on 60 forward primers for TCR V beta segments and 13 reverse primers for J beta segments. To estimate reads per starting template, synthetic control templates were spiked into each sample at limiting dilution. The Illumina HiSeq System generated 87 bp sequencing reads. The authors' analysis ran thus. To remove PCR and sequencing errors, closely related sequences were merged with a nearest neighbor algorithm. TCR overlap was defined as the percentage of unique tumor TCR beta sequences that were also found in the peripheral blood of the same patient. This immuneACCESS table, as held by TCRdb, lists in-frame sequences with V and J called but not all clones. Of the missing ones, under half trace to an unresolved V gene in checked studies; the others have no known cause. From that table come the V and J calls and clone size; the DNA was used to work out D and trimming. The sample table holds some 78,000 clones, of which about 85% were seen once. The top ten constitute approximately 8% of the sample.

The sample's time point label, decoded: after dendritic cell vaccination, including at tumor progression/relapse. To be selected, patients needed enough residual fresh-frozen tumor tissue and more than two years of available survival data. An isocitrate dehydrogenase mutation was not carried by any of the glioblastoma patients, although molecular status was otherwise variable. PBMC were collected before vaccination, two weeks after the third vaccination, and at tumor progression when it occurred. The Qiagen DNeasy Blood extraction Kit was used to extract genomic DNA. The germline V end is reduced by 7 bases and the J end by 5 bases; junction bases left unmatched: 16. From a lookup of the germline V gene (reference sequence), CDR1 and CDR2 are LNHDA and SQIVND. From the cysteine through the phenylalanine, the CDR3 covers 18 amino acids. Only the CDR3 DNA is retained, 54 bases long and in frame from the first base.

For this clone: The antigen it recognizes is unknown. The input lacks base qualities; no much larger clone sits a single base away.

This clonotype was obtained from a human donor with glioblastoma. Rearrangement joined TRBV19 to TRBJ2-2; 10 bases in between match TRBD1. Here the sequenced sample was blood, taken after dendritic cell vaccination. The CDR3: CASNPSREGQGITGELFF. The bases are TGTGCCAGTAATCCATCTCGCGAGGGACAGGGGATAACCGGGGAGCTGTTTTTT. Reference TRBV19 and TRBJ2-2 proteins supply the regions before and after the CDR3; the full variable domain is: DGGITQSPKYLFRKEGQNVTLSCEQNLNHDAMYWYRQDPGQGLRLIYYSQIVNDFQKGDIAEGYSVSREKKESFPLTVTSAQKNPTAFYLCASNPSREGQGITGELFFGEGSRLTVL.